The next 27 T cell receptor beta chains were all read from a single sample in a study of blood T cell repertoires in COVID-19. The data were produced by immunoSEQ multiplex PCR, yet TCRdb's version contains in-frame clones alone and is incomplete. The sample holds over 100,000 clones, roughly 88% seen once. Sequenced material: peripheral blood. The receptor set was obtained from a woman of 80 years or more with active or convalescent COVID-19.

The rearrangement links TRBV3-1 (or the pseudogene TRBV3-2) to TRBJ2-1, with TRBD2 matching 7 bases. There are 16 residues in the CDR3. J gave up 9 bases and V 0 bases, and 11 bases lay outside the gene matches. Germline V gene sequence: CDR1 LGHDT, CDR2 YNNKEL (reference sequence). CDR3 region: CASSQDYGVGGSEQFF. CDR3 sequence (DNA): TGTGCCAGCAGCCAAGATTACGGAGTCGGGGGGAGTGAGCAGTTCTTC.

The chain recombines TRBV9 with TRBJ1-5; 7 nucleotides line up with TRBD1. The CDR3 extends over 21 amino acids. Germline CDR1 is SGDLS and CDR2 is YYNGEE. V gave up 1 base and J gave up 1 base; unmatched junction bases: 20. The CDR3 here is CASSVTTYPTGWMGSNQPQHF. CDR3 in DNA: TGTGCCAGCAGCGTAACGACCTATCCGACAGGGTGGATGGGGAGCAATCAGCCCCAGCATTTT.

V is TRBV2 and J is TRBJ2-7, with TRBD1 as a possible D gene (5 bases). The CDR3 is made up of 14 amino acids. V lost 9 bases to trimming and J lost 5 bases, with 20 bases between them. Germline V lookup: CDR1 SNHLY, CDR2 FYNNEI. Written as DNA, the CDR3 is TGTGCCAGTGCCTTGGGCAGGGTTTCCCACGAGCAGTACTTC. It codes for CASALGRVSHEQYF.

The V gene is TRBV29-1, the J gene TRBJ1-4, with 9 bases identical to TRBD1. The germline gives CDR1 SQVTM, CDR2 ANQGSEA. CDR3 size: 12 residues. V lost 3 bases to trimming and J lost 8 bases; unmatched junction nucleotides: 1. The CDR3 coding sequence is TGCAGCGTTGACGGGACAGGGGAAAAACTGTTTTTT. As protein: CSVDGTGEKLFF.

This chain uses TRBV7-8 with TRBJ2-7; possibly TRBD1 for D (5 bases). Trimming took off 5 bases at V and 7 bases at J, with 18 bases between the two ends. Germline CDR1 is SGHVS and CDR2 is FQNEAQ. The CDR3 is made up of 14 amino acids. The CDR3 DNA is TGTGCCAGCAGCCCGAAGGGCAGGGTGGGGGAGCAGTACTTC. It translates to CASSPKGRVGEQYF.

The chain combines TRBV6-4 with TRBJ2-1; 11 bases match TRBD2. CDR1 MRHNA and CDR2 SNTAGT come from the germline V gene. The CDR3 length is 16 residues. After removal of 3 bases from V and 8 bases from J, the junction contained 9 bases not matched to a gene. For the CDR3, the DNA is TGTGCCAGCAGTGAAACTAGCGGGAGAGGCTGGGATGAGCAGTTCTTC. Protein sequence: CASSETSGRGWDEQFF.

The CDR3 reads CASSPEAKNIQYF. In nucleotides, the CDR3 is TGCGCCAGCAGCCCGGAGGCCAAAAACATTCAGTACTTC. V and J are TRBV5-1 and TRBJ2-4; no clear D gene. The germline V and J ends were trimmed by 4 bases and 1 base, with 6 bases remaining between them. CDR1 and CDR2 from the germline V gene are SGHRS and YFSETQ. The CDR3 runs 13 residues.

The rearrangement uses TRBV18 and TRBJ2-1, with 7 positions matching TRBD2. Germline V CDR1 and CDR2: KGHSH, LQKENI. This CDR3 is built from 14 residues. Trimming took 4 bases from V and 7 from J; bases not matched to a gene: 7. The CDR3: CASSLPTSRNEQFF. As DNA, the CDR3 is TGTGCCAGCTCACTACCGACTAGCCGGAATGAGCAGTTCTTC.

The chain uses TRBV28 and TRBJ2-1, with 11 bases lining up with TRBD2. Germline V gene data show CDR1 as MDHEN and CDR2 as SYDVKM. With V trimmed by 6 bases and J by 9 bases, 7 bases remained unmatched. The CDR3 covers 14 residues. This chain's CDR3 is CASRPGTSGREQFF. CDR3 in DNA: TGTGCCAGCAGACCAGGGACTAGCGGCCGTGAGCAGTTCTTC. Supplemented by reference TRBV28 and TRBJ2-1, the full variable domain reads DVKVTQSSRYLVKRTGEKVFLECVQDMDHENMFWYRQDPGLGLRLIYFSYDVKMKEKGDIPEGYSVSREKKERFSLILESASTNQTSMYLCASRPGTSGREQFFGPGTRLTVL.

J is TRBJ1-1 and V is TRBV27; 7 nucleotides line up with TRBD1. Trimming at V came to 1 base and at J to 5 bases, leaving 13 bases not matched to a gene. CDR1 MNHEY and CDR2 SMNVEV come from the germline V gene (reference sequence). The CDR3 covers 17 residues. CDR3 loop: CASSLFGGTAGGTEAFF. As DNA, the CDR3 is TGTGCCAGCAGTTTATTTGGTGGGACAGCTGGGGGGACTGAAGCTTTCTTT.

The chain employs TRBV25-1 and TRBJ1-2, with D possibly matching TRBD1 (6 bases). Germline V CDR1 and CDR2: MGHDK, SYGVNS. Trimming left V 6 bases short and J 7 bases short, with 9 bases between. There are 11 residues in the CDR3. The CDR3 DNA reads TGTGCCAGCAGGGCCAGGGGTGGCTACACCTTC. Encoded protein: CASRARGGYTF.

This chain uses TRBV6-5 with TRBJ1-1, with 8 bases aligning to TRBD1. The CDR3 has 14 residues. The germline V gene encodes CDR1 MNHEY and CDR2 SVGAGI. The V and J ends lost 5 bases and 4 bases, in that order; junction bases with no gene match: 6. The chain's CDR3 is CASSRTGTATEAFF. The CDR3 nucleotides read TGTGCCAGCAGTCGGACAGGGACCGCCACTGAAGCTTTCTTT.

In nucleotides, the CDR3 is TGTGCCAGCTCACGGGACAGGGGAACCGGGGCCAACGTCCTGACTTTC. Translation gives CASSRDRGTGANVLTF. The chain is built from TRBV18 and TRBJ2-6, with TRBD1 identical over 10 bases. Losses at the gene ends were 4 bases for V and 4 bases for J; bases not matched to a gene: 4. CDR3 length: 16 residues. Per the germline V gene, CDR1 is KGHSH and CDR2 is LQKENI.

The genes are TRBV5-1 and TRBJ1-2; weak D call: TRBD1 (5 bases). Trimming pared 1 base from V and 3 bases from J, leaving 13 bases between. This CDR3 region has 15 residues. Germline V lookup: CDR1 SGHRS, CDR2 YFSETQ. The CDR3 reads CASSLMRGLDYGYTF. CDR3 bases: TGCGCCAGCAGCTTGATGCGGGGGTTAGACTATGGCTACACCTTC.

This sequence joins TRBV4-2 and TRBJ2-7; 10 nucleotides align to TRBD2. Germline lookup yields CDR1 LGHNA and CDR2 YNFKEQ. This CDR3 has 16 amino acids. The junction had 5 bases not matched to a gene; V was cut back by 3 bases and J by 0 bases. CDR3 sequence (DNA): TGTGCCAGCAGCCAGCCGGGACTAGCGTTCTCCTACGAGCAGTACTTC. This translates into CASSQPGLAFSYEQYF.

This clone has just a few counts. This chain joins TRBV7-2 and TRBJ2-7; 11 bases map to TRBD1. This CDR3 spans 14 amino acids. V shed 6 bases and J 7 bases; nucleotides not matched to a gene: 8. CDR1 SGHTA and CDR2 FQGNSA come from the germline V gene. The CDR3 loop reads CASRPDRGLHEQYF. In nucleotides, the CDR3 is TGTGCCAGCAGACCGGACAGGGGGCTACATGAGCAGTACTTC.

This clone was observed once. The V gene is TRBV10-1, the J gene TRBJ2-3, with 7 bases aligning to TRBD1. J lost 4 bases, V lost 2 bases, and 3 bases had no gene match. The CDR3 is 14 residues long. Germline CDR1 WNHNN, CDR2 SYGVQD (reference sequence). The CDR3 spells CASSEITGADTQYF. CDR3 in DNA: TGCGCCAGCAGTGAGATCACAGGGGCAGATACGCAGTATTTT.

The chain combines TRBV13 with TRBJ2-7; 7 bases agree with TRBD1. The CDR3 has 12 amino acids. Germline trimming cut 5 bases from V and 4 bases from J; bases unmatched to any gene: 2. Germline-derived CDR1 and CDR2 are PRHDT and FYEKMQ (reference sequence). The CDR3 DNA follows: TGTGCCAGCAGCAGACAGGGTTACGAGCAGTACTTC. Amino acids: CASSRQGYEQYF.

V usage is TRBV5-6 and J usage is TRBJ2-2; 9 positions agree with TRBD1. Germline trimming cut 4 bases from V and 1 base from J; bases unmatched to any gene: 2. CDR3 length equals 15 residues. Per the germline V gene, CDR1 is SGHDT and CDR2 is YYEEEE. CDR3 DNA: TGTGCCAGCAGCACGGACAGGGGGAACACCGGGGAGCTGTTTTTT. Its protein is CASSTDRGNTGELFF.

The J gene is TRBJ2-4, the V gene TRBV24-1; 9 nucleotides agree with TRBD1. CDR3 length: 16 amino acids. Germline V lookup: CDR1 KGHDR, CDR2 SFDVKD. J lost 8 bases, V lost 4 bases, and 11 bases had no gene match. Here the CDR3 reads CATSEPQGASGDIQYF. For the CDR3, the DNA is TGTGCCACCAGTGAGCCACAGGGGGCTAGTGGGGACATTCAGTACTTC.

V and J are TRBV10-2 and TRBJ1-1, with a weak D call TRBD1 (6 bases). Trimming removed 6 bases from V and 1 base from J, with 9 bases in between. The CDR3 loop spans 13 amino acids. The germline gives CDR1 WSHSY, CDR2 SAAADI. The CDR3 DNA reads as TGCGCCAGCAGCGGACAGTGGAACACTGAAGCTTTCTTT. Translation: CASSGQWNTEAFF.

The CDR3 is CASSFGGSYEQYF. The CDR3 nucleotides are TGTGCCAGCAGTTTTGGTGGGAGCTACGAGCAGTACTTC. The V gene is TRBV12-3 or TRBV12-4, the J gene TRBJ2-7, with a possible D match to TRBD2 (5 bases). The V end was cut by 3 bases, the J end by 3 bases, with 9 bases between. The CDR3 totals 13 residues.

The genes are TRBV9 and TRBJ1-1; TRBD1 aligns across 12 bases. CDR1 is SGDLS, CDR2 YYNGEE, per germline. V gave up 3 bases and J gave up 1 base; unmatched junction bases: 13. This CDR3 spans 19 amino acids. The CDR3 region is CASSATTLGQGARNTEAFF. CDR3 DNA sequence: TGTGCCAGCAGCGCCACGACCCTGGGACAGGGGGCGCGGAACACTGAAGCTTTCTTT.

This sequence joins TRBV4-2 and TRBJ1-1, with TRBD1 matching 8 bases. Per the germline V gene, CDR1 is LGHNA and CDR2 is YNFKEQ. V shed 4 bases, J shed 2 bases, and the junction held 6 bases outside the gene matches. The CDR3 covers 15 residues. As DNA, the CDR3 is TGTGCCAGCAGCCCTCGGACAGGGCCCAACACTGAAGCTTTCTTT. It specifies CASSPRTGPNTEAFF.

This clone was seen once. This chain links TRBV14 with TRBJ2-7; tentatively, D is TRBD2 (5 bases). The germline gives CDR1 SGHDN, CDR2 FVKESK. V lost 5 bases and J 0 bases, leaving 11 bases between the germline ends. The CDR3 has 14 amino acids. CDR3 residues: CASSIPGFSYEQYF. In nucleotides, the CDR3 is TGTGCCAGCAGCATCCCGGGATTCTCCTACGAGCAGTACTTC.

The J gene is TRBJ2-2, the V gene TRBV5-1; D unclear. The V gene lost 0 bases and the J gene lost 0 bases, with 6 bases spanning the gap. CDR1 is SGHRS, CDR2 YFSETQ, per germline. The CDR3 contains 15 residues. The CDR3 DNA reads TGCGCCAGCAGCTTGGAACGAGCGAACACCGGGGAGCTGTTTTTT. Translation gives CASSLERANTGELFF.

The CDR3 nucleotides are TGTGCCAGCAGTGAACCCCTCCGGGATCTCCTCGAGCAGTTCTTC. Translating gives CASSEPLRDLLEQFF. The chain combines TRBV6-1 with TRBJ2-1; TRBD2 is a possible D gene (5 bases). Germline CDR1 MNHNS, CDR2 SASEGT. CDR3 length: 15 residues. Trimming removed 2 bases at V and 10 bases at J, with 18 bases between.